What follows is one T cell receptor (beta chain) and its context. What it recognizes is unknown. This CDR3 contains 14 residues. The ends were cut back, 3 bases at V and 3 bases at J, with 12 bases in the middle. CDR1 and CDR2 from the germline V gene are LNHDA and SQIVND (reference sequence). The data stem from a study of T cell responses to AZD1222 COVID-19 vaccine. Study findings and constraints: Clonal diversity may have been underestimated in mostly white British donors.

Profiling relied on immunoSEQ multiplex PCR, and the TCRdb table lists in-frame clones only, not all of them. The sample lists about 140,000 clones, about 89% occurring once. This clonotype was sampled from an adult in good health. The sample here was peripheral blood, taken on day 0 of AZD1222 vaccination. The chain recombines TRBV19 with TRBJ2-7; D is unclear. As DNA, the CDR3 is TGTGCCAGTAGTATTAGGAACACGGACTACGAGCAGTACTTC. This encodes CASSIRNTDYEQYF.